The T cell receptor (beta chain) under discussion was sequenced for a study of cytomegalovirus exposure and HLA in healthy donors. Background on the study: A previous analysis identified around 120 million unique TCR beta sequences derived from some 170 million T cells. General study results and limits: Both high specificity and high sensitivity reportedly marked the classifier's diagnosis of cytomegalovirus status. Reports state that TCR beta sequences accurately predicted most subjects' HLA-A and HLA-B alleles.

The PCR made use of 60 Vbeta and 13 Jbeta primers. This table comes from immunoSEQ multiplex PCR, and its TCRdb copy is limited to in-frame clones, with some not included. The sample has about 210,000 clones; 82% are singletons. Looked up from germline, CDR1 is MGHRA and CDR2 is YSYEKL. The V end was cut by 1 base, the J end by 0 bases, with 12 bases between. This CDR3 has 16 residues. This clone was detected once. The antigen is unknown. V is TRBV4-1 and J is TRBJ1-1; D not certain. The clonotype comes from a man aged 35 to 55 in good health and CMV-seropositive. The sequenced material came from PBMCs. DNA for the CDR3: TGCGCCAGCAGCCAAGTCGCATCTAGTATGAACACTGAAGCTTTCTTT. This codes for CASSQVASSMNTEAFF.